This passage covers 17 T cell receptor beta chains from one sample sequenced in a study of T-cell reconstitution after alpha-beta-depleted transplantation in children. Preparation of the TCRbeta library involved a method that used unique molecular identifiers. TCRdb passed the PCR reads through MiXCR, listing each CDR3 protein once. The sample includes around 200,000 distinct CDR3 sequences, about 8.4% of them seen just once. This specimen was PBMCs, mostly from graft donor cells, taken 360 days after TCRalphabeta/CD19-depleted stem cell transplant. All receptors derive from a male patient between 2 and 9 years old who had a stem cell transplant for acute myeloid leukemia, so the T cells may come from the graft donor.

This chain links TRBV7-3 with TRBJ1-1, with D perhaps TRBD1 (5 bases). The germline CDR1 and CDR2 sequences are SGHTA and FQGTGA. The CDR3 is 14 residues long. Trimming shortened V by 2 bases and J by 5 bases, and 12 bases separated the two germline ends. The CDR3, as DNA: TGTGCCAGCAGCTTACAGGGCGGGGATACTGAAGCTTTCTTT. Protein product: CASSLQGGDTEAFF. The whole variable domain, remainder taken from reference TRBV7-3 and TRBJ1-1, is GAGVSQTPSNKVTEKGKYVELRCDPISGHTALYWYRQSLGQGPEFLIYFQGTGAADDSGLPNDRFFAVRPEGSVSTLKIQRTERGDSAVYLCASSLQGGDTEAFFGQGTRLTVV.

This clonotype showed up many times. The chain links TRBV12-3 or TRBV12-4 to TRBJ1-1; 8 bases map to TRBD1. The V segment lost 5 bases and the J segment 5 bases; nucleotides outside the gene matches: 4. This CDR3 has 13 amino acids. CDR3 nucleotide sequence: TGTGCCAGCAGTAGGACAGGGAGAACTGAAGCTTTCTTT. This sequence encodes CASSRTGRTEAFF.

In its sample, this clonotype was seen a few times. The chain employs TRBV20-1 and TRBJ2-5, with 11 nucleotides matching TRBD2. V was pared by 3 bases and J by 2 bases, with 5 bases of the junction left unmatched. Per germline, CDR1 DFQATT and CDR2 SNEGSKA (reference sequence). The CDR3 is 15 residues long. The CDR3 nucleotides are TGCAGTGCTAGTTTAGCGGGGGGGCCACAAGAGACCCAGTACTTC. Protein product: CSASLAGGPQETQYF.

This clonotype was recorded a few times. This chain links TRBV20-1 with TRBJ2-7, with 7 bases that match TRBD2. Trimming took 5 bases from V and 3 from J; bases not matched to a gene: 7. Germline-derived CDR1 and CDR2 are DFQATT and SNEGSKA (reference sequence). CDR3 size: 13 residues. The DNA of the CDR3 is TGCAGTGCTTCCGGGACTACGATCTACGAGCAGTACTTC. Translated: CSASGTTIYEQYF.

This clonotype has a count of ten or more. V usage is TRBV12-3 or TRBV12-4 and J usage is TRBJ2-5; tentative D call: TRBD2 (6 bases). The CDR3 runs 13 residues. V lost 7 bases to trimming and J lost 6 bases, with 15 bases between them. The CDR3 reads CASTPPGDQTQYF. The CDR3 DNA follows: TGTGCCAGCACACCCCCGGGAGATCAGACCCAGTACTTC.

This clonotype was found a few times. This chain connects TRBV20-1 to TRBJ2-1, with 11 bases identical to TRBD2. V trimming: 6 bases; J trimming: 8 bases; junction bases outside the gene matches: 15. CDR1 is DFQATT, CDR2 SNEGSKA, per germline (reference sequence). The CDR3 sequence is 16 residues long. CDR3 nucleotides: TGCAGTGCCAACCCGAGCGAGGGACTAGCGGCTCATGAGCAGTTCTTC. It encodes CSANPSEGLAAHEQFF.

This clonotype was recorded many times. An end of the junction does not agree with germline; a read error may underlie this. The genes are TRBV5-1 and TRBJ2-1; 10 bases are shared with TRBD2. Germline V gives CDR1 SGHRS, CDR2 YFSETQ. The CDR3 runs 15 residues. This CDR3 is CASSLGTSELNEQFF. CDR3 nucleotide sequence: TGCGCCAGCAGCCTCGGGACTAGCGAACTCAATGAGCAGTTTTTC.

This clonotype has just a few counts. The chain employs TRBV7-8 and TRBJ2-7; D gene uncertain. The germline gives CDR1 SGHVS, CDR2 FQNEAQ. This CDR3 spans 20 amino acids. Trimming removed 3 bases from V and 0 bases from J, with 27 bases in between. CDR3 DNA: TGTGCCAGCAGCTTTCGACTCCATGTTCCGTGGGCCTGGAGCTCCTACGAGCAGTACGTC. Translating it yields CASSFRLHVPWAWSSYEQYV.

This clonotype was found many times. J is TRBJ2-7 and V is TRBV7-2; 7 bases fit TRBD2. The germline V gene encodes CDR1 SGHTA and CDR2 FQGNSA. Trimming took 5 bases from V and 2 from J; bases not matched to a gene: 6. The CDR3 length is 14 residues. CDR3 protein: CASSRPGTTYEQYF. The DNA for the CDR3 is TGTGCCAGCAGCCGTCCCGGGACTACCTACGAGCAGTACTTC. Full variable domain (rest looked up from reference TRBV7-2 and TRBJ2-7): GAGVSQSPSNKVTEKGKDVELRCDPISGHTALYWYRQSLGQGLEFLIYFQGNSAPDKSGLPSDRFSAERTGGSVSTLTIQRTQQEDSAVYLCASSRPGTTYEQYFGPGTRLTVT.

This clonotype appeared a single time. The V gene is TRBV12-3 or TRBV12-4, the J gene TRBJ1-5; D call uncertain. V was pared by 8 bases and J by 1 base, with 6 bases between. CDR3 length equals 12 residues. CDR3 region: CASCRSNQPQHF. The CDR3 DNA sequence: TGTGCCAGCTGCAGGAGCAATCAGCCCCAGCATTTT.

This clonotype was observed at least ten times. This chain joins TRBV12-3 or TRBV12-4 and TRBJ2-5; TRBD2 aligns across 11 bases. CDR3 length: 17 residues. Unmatched junction bases numbered 10, after V lost 2 bases and J lost 5 bases. This chain's CDR3 is CASSLCVSGRVTETQYF. CDR3 nucleotides: TGTGCCAGCAGTTTATGTGTTAGCGGGAGGGTTACGGAGACCCAGTACTTC.

This clonotype was found a few times. This chain connects TRBV12-3 or TRBV12-4 to TRBJ2-2; the D gene is possibly TRBD1 (7 bases). This CDR3 has 15 residues. The V end was cut by 7 bases, the J end by 0 bases, with 12 bases between. CDR3 sequence (DNA): TGTGCCAGCAAGGCGGGACAGACGAACACCGGGGAGCTGTTTTTT. Protein product: CASKAGQTNTGELFF.

This clonotype was recorded many times. The chain is built from TRBV29-1 and TRBJ2-5; unclear D gene. From germline, CDR1 is SQVTM and CDR2 ANQGSEA. The CDR3 has 10 residues. Trimming took 5 bases from V and 4 from J, leaving 5 bases between them. The CDR3 sequence is CSVSLETQYF. The CDR3 nucleotides read TGCAGCGTTTCTCTAGAGACCCAGTACTTC.

This clonotype was seen many times. The V call is TRBV15, the J call TRBJ2-5, with D maybe TRBD1 (5 bases). The CDR3 is 16 amino acids. The germline gives CDR1 LNHNV, CDR2 YYDKDF (reference sequence). V lost 5 bases and J lost 4, with 20 bases in between. This chain's CDR3 is CATSSQGLMNRETQYF. The CDR3 coding sequence is TGTGCCACCAGCTCTCAGGGTCTGATGAATCGAGAGACCCAGTACTTC.

This clonotype was counted only a few times. The V and J genes are TRBV6-1 and TRBJ2-3; D call uncertain. This CDR3 spans 15 amino acids. V was shortened by 1 base and J by 0 bases, with 8 bases between the two germline ends. Germline V gene data show CDR1 as MNHNS and CDR2 as SASEGT. The CDR3 loop is CASSEVGVSTDTQYF. The DNA for the CDR3 is TGTGCCAGCAGTGAAGTAGGTGTAAGCACAGATACGCAGTATTTT.

This clonotype has a count of ten or more. V usage is TRBV7-2 and J usage is TRBJ1-2; no clear D. Germline assignment: CDR1 SGHTA and CDR2 FQGNSA. CDR3 length: 14 residues. Trimming took off 5 bases at V and 1 base at J, with 11 bases between the two ends. DNA of the CDR3: TGTGCCAGCAGCCCCCGGTTGGGTAACTATGGCTACACCTTC. Translated: CASSPRLGNYGYTF.

This clonotype occurred a few times. The chain uses TRBV12-3 or TRBV12-4 and TRBJ1-1; D unresolved. Trimming removed 3 bases at V and 3 bases at J, with 11 bases between. The CDR3 contains 14 residues. CDR3 sequence: CASSLSGDYTEAFF. CDR3 nucleotide sequence: TGTGCCAGCAGTTTGAGCGGAGACTACACTGAAGCTTTCTTT.